This section outlines one T cell receptor beta chain sequence together with its context. Only in-frame clones appear in the TCRdb table, and some are missing; sequencing was by immunoSEQ multiplex PCR. The repertoire holds about 120,000 clones, with roughly 60% as singletons. This entry is derived from a study of cytotoxic CD8 clonotypes in ibrutinib-treated CLL. Per the germline V gene, CDR1 is SGHTA and CDR2 is FQGNSA. V was cut by 5 bases and J by 3 bases, with 13 bases left in between. The CDR3 covers 14 residues. The sequence was collected from a human donor with chronic lymphocytic leukemia. The V call is TRBV7-2, the J call TRBJ2-5; D unresolved. Sequencing was performed on PBMCs, taken after 24 months of ibrutinib treatment. CDR3 protein: CASSPRRTEETQYF. CDR3 nucleotides: TGTGCCAGCAGCCCCCGCCGGACGGAAGAGACCCAGTACTTC.